The 19 T cell receptor beta chains in this list originate from one sample, sequenced in a study of T cell repertoires in urothelial bladder cancer. Sequencing was performed with immunoSEQ multiplex PCR; in TCRdb, only in-frame clones are kept and a portion is missing. The table records fewer than 15,000 clones, less than 75% of them present only once. Sequenced: tumor-infiltrating cells from bladder cancer. These TCRs come from a human donor with urothelial carcinoma.

The genes are TRBV7-7 and TRBJ2-2; D unclear. The CDR3 has 14 amino acids. Trimming took 3 bases from V and 5 from J, leaving 10 bases between them. Germline V CDR1 and CDR2: SSHAT, FNYEAQ (reference sequence). CDR3: CASSFASATGELFF. In nucleotides, the CDR3 is TGTGCCAGCAGCTTCGCGTCGGCAACCGGGGAGCTGTTTTTT.

This clone is medium-sized. The chain is built from TRBV7-3 and TRBJ2-3; the D is unclear. This CDR3 comprises 15 residues. V shed 1 base and J shed 0 bases, with 8 bases lying between them. Looked up from germline, CDR1 is SGHTA and CDR2 is FQGTGA. The CDR3 region is CASSLSIVSTDTQYF. The DNA for the CDR3 is TGTGCCAGCAGCTTAAGTATCGTCAGCACAGATACGCAGTATTTT.

Only one count was recorded for this clone. V is TRBV15 and J is TRBJ2-7; 10 nucleotides agree with TRBD2. Germline V lookup: CDR1 LNHNV, CDR2 YYDKDF (reference sequence). This CDR3 contains 19 residues. The junction had 11 bases not matched to a gene; V was cut back by 0 bases and J by 0 bases. The CDR3: CATSRDYPSGGYDSYEQYV. The CDR3 bases are TGTGCCACCAGCAGAGATTATCCTAGCGGGGGATACGACTCCTACGAGCAGTACGTC.

The J gene is TRBJ2-4, the V gene TRBV19; tentative D call: TRBD2 (6 bases). Germline CDR1 LNHDA, CDR2 SQIVND (reference sequence). The CDR3 has 14 residues. The V end was cut by 10 bases, the J end by 0 bases, with 13 bases between. CDR3 loop: CATGGVVAKNIQYF. The CDR3 DNA reads TGTGCCACTGGCGGGGTTGTAGCCAAAAACATTCAGTACTTC.

In this sample, this clone turned up a few times. This rearrangement joins TRBV7-2 to TRBJ2-1; D unclear. The CDR3 spans 11 residues. The ends were cut back, 3 bases at V and 9 bases at J, with 6 bases in the middle. The germline CDR1 and CDR2 sequences are SGHTA and FQGNSA. The CDR3 DNA reads TGTGCCAGCAGCTTTGACCCTGAGCAGTTCTTC. Translated, it gives CASSFDPEQFF.

This sequence joins TRBV7-6 and TRBJ1-1; TRBD1 matches 7 bases. This CDR3 spans 14 amino acids. CDR1 is SGHVS and CDR2 is FNYEAQ in the germline V gene. Trimming took 1 base from V and 3 from J; bases not matched to a gene: 2. CDR3 DNA sequence: TGTGCCAGCAGCTTAGGACAGGGATACACTGAAGCTTTCTTT. Amino acids: CASSLGQGYTEAFF. Full variable domain (remainder filled in from reference TRBV7-6 and TRBJ1-1): GAGVSQSPRYKVTKRGQDVALRCDPISGHVSLYWYRQALGQGPEFLTYFNYEAQQDKSGLPNDRFSAERPEGSISTLTIQRTEQRDSAMYRCASSLGQGYTEAFFGQGTRLTVV.

For the CDR3, the DNA is TGTGCCAGCAGCTTAGCGGGGGGGCCTGGAGAGACCCAGTACTTC. It specifies CASSLAGGPGETQYF. J is TRBJ2-5 and V is TRBV7-2, with D tentatively TRBD2 (7 bases). The CDR3 is made up of 15 amino acids. V was pared by 0 bases and J by 4 bases, with 12 bases between. From germline, CDR1 is SGHTA and CDR2 FQGNSA.

V and J are TRBV7-9 and TRBJ2-1; 11 bases match TRBD1. V trimming: 5 bases; J trimming: 7 bases; junction bases outside the gene matches: 10. Germline V gives CDR1 SEHNR, CDR2 FQNEAQ (reference sequence). CDR3 length: 16 residues. The DNA of the CDR3 is TGTGCCAGCAGCACCCTGGACAGGGGGCGTAGAAATGAGCAGTTCTTC. Translated, it gives CASSTLDRGRRNEQFF. Full variable domain (remainder filled in from reference TRBV7-9 and TRBJ2-1): DTGVSQNPRHKITKRGQNVTFRCDPISEHNRLYWYRQTLGQGPEFLTYFQNEAQLEKSRLLSDRFSAERPKGSFSTLEIQRTEQGDSAMYLCASSTLDRGRRNEQFFGPGTRLTVL.

The J gene is TRBJ1-2, the V gene TRBV18, with D unresolved. Germline V gene lookup returns CDR1 KGHSH and CDR2 LQKENI. This CDR3 is built from 14 residues. The V end was cut by 2 bases, the J end by 3 bases, with 10 bases between. The CDR3 coding sequence is TGTGCCAGCTCACCAGAGGGAGGCGACTATGGCTACACCTTC. Translated, it gives CASSPEGGDYGYTF.

This sequence joins TRBV11-3 and TRBJ2-7, with D possibly being TRBD1 (5 bases). Trimming left V 6 bases short and J 2 bases short, with 11 bases between. The CDR3 is made up of 13 amino acids. Germline values: CDR1 SGHNT, CDR2 YENEEA. The chain's CDR3 is CASRTDRTYEQYV. CDR3 in DNA: TGTGCCAGCAGGACCGACAGAACCTACGAGCAGTACGTC.

The chain joins TRBV6-6 to TRBJ1-2; D is perhaps TRBD1 (6 bases). V dropped 5 bases and J dropped 4 bases, with 11 bases sitting between them. In germline, CDR1 is MNHNY, CDR2 SVGAGI (reference sequence). CDR3 length equals 13 residues. CDR3 coding DNA: TGTGCCAGCAGTACGACAGGAACCTATGGCTACACCTTC. Its protein is CASSTTGTYGYTF.

The rearrangement joins TRBV7-7 to TRBJ2-1; 7 bases are shared with TRBD2. Germline CDR1 SSHAT, CDR2 FNYEAQ (reference sequence). The CDR3 has 16 residues. V lost 0 bases and J lost 0; bases outside the gene matches: 2. CDR3 sequence: CASSLAGGGSYNEQFF. The CDR3 nucleotides read TGTGCCAGCAGCTTAGCCGGCGGGGGCTCCTACAATGAGCAGTTCTTC.

This clone has just a few counts. The genes are TRBV7-3 and TRBJ2-5; weak D call: TRBD1 (6 bases). Deletions cut 6 bases from V and 0 bases from J, with 14 bases between. Germline lookup yields CDR1 SGHTA and CDR2 FQGTGA. This CDR3 spans 15 amino acids. Written as DNA, the CDR3 is TGTGCCAGCAGACCTCCTCGGGACAACCAAGAGACCCAGTACTTC. Translating it yields CASRPPRDNQETQYF. Variable domain in full (rest from reference TRBV7-3 and TRBJ2-5): GAGVSQTPSNKVTEKGKYVELRCDPISGHTALYWYRQSLGQGPEFLIYFQGTGAADDSGLPNDRFFAVRPEGSVSTLKIQRTERGDSAVYLCASRPPRDNQETQYFGPGTRLLVL.

This chain joins TRBV19 and TRBJ1-4; D not certain. This CDR3 region has 12 residues. Trimming cost V 6 bases and J 11 bases, with 13 bases left between them. Germline V gene data show CDR1 as LNHDA and CDR2 as SQIVND (reference sequence). The CDR3, as DNA: TGTGCCAGTAGACAAGCCCCCGAGAAACTGTTTTTT. This gives the protein CASRQAPEKLFF.

This rearrangement joins TRBV19 to TRBJ1-6; TRBD1 matches 9 bases. The CDR3 has 14 residues. V was clipped by 5 bases and J by 7 bases; unmatched bases: 3. CDR1 is LNHDA, CDR2 SQIVND, per germline (reference sequence). The CDR3 nucleotides read TGTGCCAGTAGTCGGGACAGGGAAAATTCACCCCTCCACTTT. Encoded protein: CASSRDRENSPLHF.

This clone was found once. The V call is TRBV6-6, the J call TRBJ1-1; D not resolved. This CDR3 comprises 16 residues. V was clipped by 0 bases and J by 1 base, with 12 bases between them. Germline V gives CDR1 MNHNY, CDR2 SVGAGI (reference sequence). The CDR3 nucleotides read TGTGCCAGCAGTTACTCGAGGGCACCCAAGAACACTGAAGCTTTCTTT. Protein product: CASSYSRAPKNTEAFF.

The rearrangement uses TRBV7-6 and TRBJ1-4; TRBD1 matches 7 bases. Trimming at V came to 8 bases and at J to 8 bases, leaving 14 bases not matched to a gene. CDR3 length: 15 amino acids. CDR1 and CDR2 (germline): SGHVS, FNYEAQ. Here the CDR3 reads CASAGTDLTDEKLFF. In DNA form, the CDR3 reads TGTGCCAGCGCCGGGACAGATCTAACGGACGAAAAACTGTTTTTT.

This chain links TRBV6-1 with TRBJ2-5; 7 bases align to TRBD1. With V trimmed by 5 bases and J by 5 bases, 5 bases remained unmatched. Germline values: CDR1 MNHNS, CDR2 SASEGT. CDR3 length equals 13 residues. The CDR3 coding sequence is TGTGCCAGCAGTCAAGACAGGGACGAGACCCAGTACTTC. Amino acid sequence: CASSQDRDETQYF.

The CDR3 DNA reads TGTGCCAGCAGCTCCGGGACAGGGGTGATGTTAAGTCAGCCCCAGCATTTT. Amino acid sequence: CASSSGTGVMLSQPQHF. This rearrangement joins TRBV11-1 to TRBJ1-5; 10 bases match TRBD1. Unmatched junction bases numbered 12, after V lost 4 bases and J lost 6 bases. This CDR3 is built from 17 residues. CDR1 is SGHAT, CDR2 FQDESV, per germline (reference sequence).